Below, 11 T cell receptor beta chains from the same sample are listed, as sequenced in a study of T cell repertoires in cytomegalovirus infection. In TCRdb, the reads were re-called with MiXCR into one record per CDR3 protein. Of fewer than 950,000 distinct CDR3 sequences in the sample, around a third were seen once. Antigens for these TCRs are unknown. Sequenced material: cultured CD8+ T cells from PBMCs, taken from culture after CMV antigen stimulation. Receptors were obtained from a human donor in good health (CMV status not recorded). Some clones in this sample may be carry-over from other donors' samples.

This clonotype was detected a few times. The rearrangement uses TRBV29-1 and TRBJ2-2; 7 bases align to TRBD1. CDR3 size: 14 residues. In germline, CDR1 is SQVTM, CDR2 ANQGSEA. The V segment lost 5 bases and the J segment 6 bases; nucleotides outside the gene matches: 9. Here the CDR3 DNA reads TGCAGCGTTCCTTTTCGTACAGGGGCCGGGGAGCTGTTTTTT. Residues: CSVPFRTGAGELFF.

The gene calls are TRBV6-6 and TRBJ2-1, with 8 nucleotides matching TRBD2. The CDR3 is made up of 13 amino acids. The germline CDR1 and CDR2 sequences are MNHNY and SVGAGI (reference sequence). The V and J ends lost 0 bases and 10 bases, in that order; junction bases with no gene match: 2. CDR3 nucleotide sequence: TGTGCCAGCAGTTACTCAATAGCGGGAGAGCAGTTCTTC. Amino acids: CASSYSIAGEQFF.

This clonotype was recorded many times. This sequence joins TRBV7-9 and TRBJ1-1; D not resolved. Germline V gives CDR1 SEHNR, CDR2 FQNEAQ (reference sequence). V lost 5 bases to trimming and J lost 4 bases, with 8 bases between them. The CDR3 covers 12 residues. CDR3 residues: CASSLRGTEAFF. Written as DNA, the CDR3 is TGTGCCAGCAGCCTACGGGGCACTGAAGCTTTCTTT.

This clonotype was seen a few times. The chain uses TRBV7-2 and TRBJ1-5; D is undetermined. V was clipped by 4 bases and J by 5 bases, with 18 bases between them. Germline CDR1 reads SGHTA; CDR2 reads FQGNSA. This CDR3 is 16 amino acids long. The CDR3 coding sequence is TGTGCCAGCAGCTCATACTCGTTCCACTCGGATCAGCCCCAGCATTTT. Its protein is CASSSYSFHSDQPQHF.

The chain has TRBV6-2 or TRBV6-3 and TRBJ2-1; 11 bases agree with TRBD2. V was clipped by 2 bases and J by 5 bases; unmatched bases: 2. Per the germline V gene, CDR1 is MNHEY and CDR2 is SVGEGT. The CDR3 length is 15 residues. The CDR3 region has the DNA TGTGCCAGCAGTTACGCGACTAGCGGGGACAATGAGCAGTTCTTC. Amino acid sequence: CASSYATSGDNEQFF.

This clonotype has ten or more counts. This chain links TRBV7-9 with TRBJ2-1; no firm D call. This CDR3 comprises 13 residues. V was cut by 5 bases and J by 1 base, with 6 bases left in between. Germline loops: CDR1 SEHNR, CDR2 FQNEAQ (reference sequence). The CDR3 region has the DNA TGTGCCAGCAGCCAAACGTCCTACAATGAGCAGTTCTTC. Its translation: CASSQTSYNEQFF.

This clonotype was seen a handful of times. This chain connects TRBV7-8 to TRBJ1-1; D is uncertain. Per the germline V gene, CDR1 is SGHVS and CDR2 is FQNEAQ. Trimming left V 1 base short and J 1 base short, with 13 bases between. There are 16 residues in the CDR3. The CDR3 DNA reads as TGTGCCAGCAGCTTAGACGCGCTAATCGGGAACACTGAAGCTTTCTTT. Its protein is CASSLDALIGNTEAFF.

V and J are TRBV5-1 and TRBJ2-3, with D hard to call. V was clipped by 3 bases and J by 4 bases, with 9 bases between them. The CDR3 spans 13 residues. Germline CDR1 reads SGHRS; CDR2 reads YFSETQ. CDR3 loop: CASSSPAPDTQYF. CDR3 nucleotides: TGCGCCAGCAGCTCTCCGGCCCCAGATACGCAGTATTTT.

The chain is built from TRBV6-2 or TRBV6-3 and TRBJ2-3; D is possibly TRBD2 (5 bases). The V gene's germline CDR1 is MNHEY and CDR2 SVGEGT. The CDR3 sequence is 13 residues long. The V end lost 2 bases, the J end lost 2 bases, and 5 bases lay between the germline ends. CDR3 sequence: CASSYRDTDTQYF. The CDR3 bases are TGTGCCAGCAGTTACCGGGACACAGATACGCAGTATTTT.

This sequence joins TRBV6-6 and TRBJ2-7; TRBD2 is a possible D gene (7 bases). Trimming left V 2 bases short and J 5 bases short, with 19 bases between. The length of the CDR3 is 16 residues. Germline V CDR1 and CDR2: MNHNY, SVGAGI (reference sequence). CDR3 nucleotide sequence: TGTGCCAGCAGTTACGGGGGGGCGGGCAAAAGGAACGAGCAGTACGTC. Translation gives CASSYGGAGKRNEQYV.

J is TRBJ2-2 and V is TRBV2; TRBD2 matches 10 bases. This CDR3 is built from 17 residues. Germline assignment: CDR1 SNHLY and CDR2 FYNNEI. The ends lost 6 bases at V and 4 bases at J; junction bases unmatched: 11. The CDR3 DNA reads as TGTGCCAGCAGGACGCCTAGCGGGGGTCCGGGCACCGGGGAGCTGTTTTTT. Translation: CASRTPSGGPGTGELFF.